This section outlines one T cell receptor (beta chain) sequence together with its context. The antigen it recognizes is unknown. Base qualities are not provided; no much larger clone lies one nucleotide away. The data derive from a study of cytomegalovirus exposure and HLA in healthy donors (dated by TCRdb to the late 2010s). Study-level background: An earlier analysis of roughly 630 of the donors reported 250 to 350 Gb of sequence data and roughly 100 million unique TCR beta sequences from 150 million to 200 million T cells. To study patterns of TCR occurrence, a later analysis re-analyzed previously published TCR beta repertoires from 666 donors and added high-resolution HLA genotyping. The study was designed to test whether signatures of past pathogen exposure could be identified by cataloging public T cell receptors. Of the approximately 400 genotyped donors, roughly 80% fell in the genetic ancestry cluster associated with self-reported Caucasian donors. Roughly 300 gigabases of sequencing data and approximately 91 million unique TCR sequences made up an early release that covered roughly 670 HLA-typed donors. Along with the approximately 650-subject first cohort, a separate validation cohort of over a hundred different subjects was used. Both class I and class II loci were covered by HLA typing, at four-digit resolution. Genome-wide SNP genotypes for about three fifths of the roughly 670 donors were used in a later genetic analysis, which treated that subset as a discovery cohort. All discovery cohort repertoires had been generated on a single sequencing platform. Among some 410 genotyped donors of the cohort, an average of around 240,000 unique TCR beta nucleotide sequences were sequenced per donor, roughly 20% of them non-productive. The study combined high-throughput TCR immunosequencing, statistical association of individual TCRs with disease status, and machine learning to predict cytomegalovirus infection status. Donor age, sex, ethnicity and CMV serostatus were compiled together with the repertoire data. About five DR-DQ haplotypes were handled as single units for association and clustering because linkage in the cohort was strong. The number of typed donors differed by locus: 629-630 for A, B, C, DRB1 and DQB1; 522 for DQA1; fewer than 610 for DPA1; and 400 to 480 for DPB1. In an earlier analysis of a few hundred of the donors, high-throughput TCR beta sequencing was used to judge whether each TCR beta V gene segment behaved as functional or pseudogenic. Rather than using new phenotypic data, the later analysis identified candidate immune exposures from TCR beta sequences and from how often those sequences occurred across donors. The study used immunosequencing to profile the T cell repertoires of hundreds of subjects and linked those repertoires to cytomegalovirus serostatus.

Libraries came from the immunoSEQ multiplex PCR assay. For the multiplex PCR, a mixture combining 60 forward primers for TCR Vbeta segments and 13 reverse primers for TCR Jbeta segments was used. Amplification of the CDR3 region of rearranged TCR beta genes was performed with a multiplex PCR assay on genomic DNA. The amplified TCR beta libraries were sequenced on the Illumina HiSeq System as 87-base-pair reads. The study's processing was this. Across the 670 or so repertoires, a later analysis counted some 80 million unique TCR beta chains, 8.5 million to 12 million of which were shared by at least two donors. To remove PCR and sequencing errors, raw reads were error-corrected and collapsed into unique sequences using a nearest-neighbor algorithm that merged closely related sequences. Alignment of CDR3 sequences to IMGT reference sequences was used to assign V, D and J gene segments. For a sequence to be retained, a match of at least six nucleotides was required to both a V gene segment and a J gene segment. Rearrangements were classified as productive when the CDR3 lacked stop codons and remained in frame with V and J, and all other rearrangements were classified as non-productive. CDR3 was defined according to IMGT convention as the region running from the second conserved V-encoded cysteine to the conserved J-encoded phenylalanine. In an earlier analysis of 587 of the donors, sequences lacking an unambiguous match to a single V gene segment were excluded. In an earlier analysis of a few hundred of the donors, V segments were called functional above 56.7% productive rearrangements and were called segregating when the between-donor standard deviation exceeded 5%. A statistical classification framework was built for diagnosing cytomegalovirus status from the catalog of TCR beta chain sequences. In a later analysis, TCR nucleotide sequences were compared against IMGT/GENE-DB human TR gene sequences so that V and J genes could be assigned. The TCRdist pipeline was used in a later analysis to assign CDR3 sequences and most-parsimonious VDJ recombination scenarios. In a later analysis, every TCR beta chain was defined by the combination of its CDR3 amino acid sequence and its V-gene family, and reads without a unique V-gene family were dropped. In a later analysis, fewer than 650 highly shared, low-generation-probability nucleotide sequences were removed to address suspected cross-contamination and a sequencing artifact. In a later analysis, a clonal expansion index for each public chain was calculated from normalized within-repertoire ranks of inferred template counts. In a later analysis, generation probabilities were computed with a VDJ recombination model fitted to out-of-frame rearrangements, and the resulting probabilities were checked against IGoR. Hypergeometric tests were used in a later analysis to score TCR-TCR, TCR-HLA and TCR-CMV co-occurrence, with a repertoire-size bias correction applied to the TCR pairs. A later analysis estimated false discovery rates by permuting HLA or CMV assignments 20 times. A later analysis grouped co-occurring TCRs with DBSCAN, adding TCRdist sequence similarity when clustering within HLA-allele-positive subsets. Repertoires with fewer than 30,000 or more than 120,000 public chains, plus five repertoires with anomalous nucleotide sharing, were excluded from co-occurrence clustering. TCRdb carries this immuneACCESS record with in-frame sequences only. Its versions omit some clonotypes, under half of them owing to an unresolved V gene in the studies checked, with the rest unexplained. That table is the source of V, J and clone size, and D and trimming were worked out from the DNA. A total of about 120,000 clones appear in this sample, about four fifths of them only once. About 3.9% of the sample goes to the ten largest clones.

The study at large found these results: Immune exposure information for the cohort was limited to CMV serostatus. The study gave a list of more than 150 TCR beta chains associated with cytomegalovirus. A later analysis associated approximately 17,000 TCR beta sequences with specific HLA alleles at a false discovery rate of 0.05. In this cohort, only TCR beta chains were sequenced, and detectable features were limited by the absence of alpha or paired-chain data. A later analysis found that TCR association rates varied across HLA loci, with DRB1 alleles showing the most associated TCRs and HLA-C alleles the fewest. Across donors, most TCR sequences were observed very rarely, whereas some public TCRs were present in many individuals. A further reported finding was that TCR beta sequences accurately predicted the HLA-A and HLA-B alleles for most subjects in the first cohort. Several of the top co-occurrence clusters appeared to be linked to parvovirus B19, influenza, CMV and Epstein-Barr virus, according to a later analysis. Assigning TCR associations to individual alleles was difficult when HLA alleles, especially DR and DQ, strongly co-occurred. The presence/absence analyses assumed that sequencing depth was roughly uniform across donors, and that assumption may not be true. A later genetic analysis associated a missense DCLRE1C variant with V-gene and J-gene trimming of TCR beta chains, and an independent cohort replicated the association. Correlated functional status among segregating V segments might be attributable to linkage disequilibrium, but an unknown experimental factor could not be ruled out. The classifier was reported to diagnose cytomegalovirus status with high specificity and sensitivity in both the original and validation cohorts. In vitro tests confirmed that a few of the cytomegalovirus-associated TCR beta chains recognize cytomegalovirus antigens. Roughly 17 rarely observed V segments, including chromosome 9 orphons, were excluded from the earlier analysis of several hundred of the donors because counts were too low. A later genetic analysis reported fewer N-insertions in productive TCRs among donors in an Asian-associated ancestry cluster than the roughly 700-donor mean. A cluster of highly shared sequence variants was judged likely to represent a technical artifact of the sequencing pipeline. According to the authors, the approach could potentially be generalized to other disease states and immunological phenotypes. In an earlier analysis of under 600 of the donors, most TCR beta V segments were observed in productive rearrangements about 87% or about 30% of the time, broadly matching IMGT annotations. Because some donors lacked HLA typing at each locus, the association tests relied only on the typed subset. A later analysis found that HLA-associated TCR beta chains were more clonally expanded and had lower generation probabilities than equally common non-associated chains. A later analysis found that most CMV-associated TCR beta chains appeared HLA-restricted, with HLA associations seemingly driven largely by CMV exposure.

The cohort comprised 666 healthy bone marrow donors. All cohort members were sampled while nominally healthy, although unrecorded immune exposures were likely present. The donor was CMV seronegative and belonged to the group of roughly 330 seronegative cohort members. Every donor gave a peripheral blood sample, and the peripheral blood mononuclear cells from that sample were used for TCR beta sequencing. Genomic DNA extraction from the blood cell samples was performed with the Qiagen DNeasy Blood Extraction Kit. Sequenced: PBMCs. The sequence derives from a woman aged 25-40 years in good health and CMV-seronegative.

The DNA reads TGTGCCAGCAGTTTGGGGACTAGCGGGACACAGGCAGATACGCAGTATTTT. Its product reads: CASSLGTSGTQADTQYF. The chain links TRBV28 with TRBJ2-3, with TRBD2 matching 13 junction bases. V trim: 3 bases; J trim: 4 bases; unmatched bases: 7. Looking up the germline V gene yields CDR1 MDHEN and CDR2 SYDVKM. Reading from cysteine to phenylalanine, the CDR3 counts 17 amino acids. Solely the CDR3 DNA is kept, with 51 bases framed from the first base.